This TCR beta chain was sequenced for a study of CD8 T cells in Susac syndrome. Roughly 0.45 to 1 ug RNA was reverse transcribed with random hexamers. Amplification of TCR beta CDR3 by immunoSEQ multiplex PCR spanned 54 Vbeta and 13 Jbeta. TCRdb itself ran the immunoSEQ multiplex PCR reads through MiXCR, one entry per CDR3 protein. The sample includes 95,000 to 150,000 distinct CDR3 sequences, roughly 95% of them seen just once. A word on this clonotype: Its antigen is unknown.

Broader study findings: Within Susac syndrome CD4+ T cell repertoires, clonal expansion was not evident.

V was cut by 6 bases and J by 4 bases, with 18 bases left in between. This CDR3 is 15 amino acids long. The V gene's germline CDR1 is MGHRA and CDR2 YSYEKL. The V and J genes are TRBV4-1 and TRBJ1-2; D gene ambiguous. This TCR was recovered from a human donor with Susac syndrome. The sequencing input was CD4+ T cells from PBMCs. This CDR3 is CASSHPRSGPYGYTF. The CDR3, as DNA: TGCGCCAGCAGTCATCCCAGATCGGGCCCCTATGGCTACACCTTC.